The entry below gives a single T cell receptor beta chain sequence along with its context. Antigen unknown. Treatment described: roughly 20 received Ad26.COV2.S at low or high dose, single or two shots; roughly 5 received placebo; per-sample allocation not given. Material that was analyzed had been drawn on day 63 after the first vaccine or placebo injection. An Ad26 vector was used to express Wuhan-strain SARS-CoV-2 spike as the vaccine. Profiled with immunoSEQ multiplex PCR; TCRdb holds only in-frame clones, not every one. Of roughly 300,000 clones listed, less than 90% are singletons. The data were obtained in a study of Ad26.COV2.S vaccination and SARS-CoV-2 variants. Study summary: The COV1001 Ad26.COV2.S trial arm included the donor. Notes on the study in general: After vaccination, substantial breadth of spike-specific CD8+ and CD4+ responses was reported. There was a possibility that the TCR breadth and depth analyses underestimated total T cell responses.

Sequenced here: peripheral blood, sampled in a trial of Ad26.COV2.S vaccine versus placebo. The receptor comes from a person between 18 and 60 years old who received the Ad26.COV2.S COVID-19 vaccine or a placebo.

The CDR3 nucleotides are TGTGCCAGCAGCCAAGGAGGGACTAGCGGGGGGGCCTTCAATGAGCAGTTCTTC. This codes for CASSQGGTSGGAFNEQFF. The chain uses TRBV3-1 (or the pseudogene TRBV3-2) and TRBJ2-1; 16 nucleotides align to TRBD2. This CDR3 region has 18 residues. In germline, CDR1 is LGHDT, CDR2 YNNKEL (reference sequence). V dropped 1 base and J dropped 6; count of bases not matched to a gene: 6.